This T cell receptor (beta chain) was sequenced in a study of blood T cell repertoires in COVID-19. Study-level background: Acute and convalescent COVID-19 specimens originated in the United States, Italy and Spain. In each case, the material was cDNA or gDNA derived from T cells, B-cell-depleted T cells, or PBMCs.

The CDR3 has 15 residues. Between the trimmed V and J ends, which lost 4 bases and 3 bases, there was a span of 15 bases. Germline V gives CDR1 MNHEY, CDR2 SVGEGT. Authors' methods: Reference gene primer amplification gave estimated nucleated cell counts. Assay used: immunoSEQ multiplex PCR; TCRdb lists only in-frame clones, some missing. That table is the source of V, J and clone size, and D and trimming were worked out from the DNA. Of roughly 380,000 clones in the sample, roughly 85% were seen once. This TCR came from a woman aged 18-29 years with acute or convalescent COVID-19. This rearrangement joins TRBV6-2 or TRBV6-3 to TRBJ1-2, with a weak D call TRBD1 (5 bases). The sequencing sample was made of peripheral blood. The CDR3 region is CASSSFPREDYGYTF. The DNA for the CDR3 is TGTGCCAGCAGTTCTTTTCCCAGGGAAGACTATGGCTACACCTTC.